This T cell receptor beta chain was identified during a study of CD8 T cells in ankylosing spondylitis. TCRdb fed the 5' RACE reads into MiXCR, producing one record per CDR3 protein. The profile covers about 130,000 distinct CDR3 sequences, with roughly 6.6% appearing a single time and 9.5% to 15% taken by the ten largest. This clonotype was counted many times. Its target is not known. Study-wide points: Disease-linked clones bore a CD8+ phenotype, appearing relatively rarely in peripheral blood.

The sequence was obtained from a female donor with ankylosing spondylitis or in good health (not recorded which). Sequencing used blood, either unsorted or a sorted T cell fraction (not recorded which).

CDR3 DNA sequence: TGCGCCAGCAGCCGGGAGGTCCGGTACAATGAGCAGTTCTTC. Translating it yields CASSREVRYNEQFF. The V call is TRBV5-1, the J call TRBJ2-1, with 7 bases identical to TRBD2. This CDR3 has 14 amino acids. Germline CDR1 SGHRS, CDR2 YFSETQ. J lost 4 bases, V lost 4 bases, and 5 bases had no gene match.